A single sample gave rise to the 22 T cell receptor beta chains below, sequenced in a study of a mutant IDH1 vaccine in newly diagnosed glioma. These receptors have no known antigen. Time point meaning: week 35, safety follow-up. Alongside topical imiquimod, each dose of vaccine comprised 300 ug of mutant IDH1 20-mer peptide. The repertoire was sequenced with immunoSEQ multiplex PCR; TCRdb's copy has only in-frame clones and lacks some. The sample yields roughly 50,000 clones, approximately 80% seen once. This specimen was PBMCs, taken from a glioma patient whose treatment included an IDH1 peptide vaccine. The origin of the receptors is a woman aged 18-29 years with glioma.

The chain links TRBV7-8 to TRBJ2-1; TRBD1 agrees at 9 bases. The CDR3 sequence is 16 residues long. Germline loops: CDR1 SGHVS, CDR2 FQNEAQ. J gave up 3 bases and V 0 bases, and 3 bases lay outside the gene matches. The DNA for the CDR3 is TGTGCCAGCAGCTTAGCCTCGGGACAGGGCTACAATGAGCAGTTCTTC. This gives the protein CASSLASGQGYNEQFF. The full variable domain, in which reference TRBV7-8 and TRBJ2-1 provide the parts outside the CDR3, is GAGVSQSPRYKVAKRGQDVALRCDPISGHVSLFWYQQALGQGPEFLTYFQNEAQLDKSGLPSDRFFAERPEGSVSTLKIQRTQQEDSAVYLCASSLASGQGYNEQFFGPGTRLTVL.

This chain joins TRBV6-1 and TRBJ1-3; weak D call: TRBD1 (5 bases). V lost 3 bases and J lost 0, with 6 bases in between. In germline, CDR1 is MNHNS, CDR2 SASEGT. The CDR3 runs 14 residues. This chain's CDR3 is CASSERGSGNTIYF. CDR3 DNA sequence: TGTGCCAGCAGTGAGAGGGGCTCTGGAAACACCATATATTTT.

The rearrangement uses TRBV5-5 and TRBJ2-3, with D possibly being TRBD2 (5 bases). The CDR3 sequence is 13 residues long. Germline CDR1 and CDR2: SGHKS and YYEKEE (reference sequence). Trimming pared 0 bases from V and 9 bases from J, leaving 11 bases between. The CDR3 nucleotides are TGTGCCAGCAGCTTGGTTCTTTGGGAGACGCAGTATTTT. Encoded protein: CASSLVLWETQYF.

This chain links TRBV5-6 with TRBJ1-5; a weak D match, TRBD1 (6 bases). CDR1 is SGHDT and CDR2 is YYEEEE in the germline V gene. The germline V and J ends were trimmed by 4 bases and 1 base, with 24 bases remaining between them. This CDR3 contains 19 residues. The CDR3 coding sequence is TGTGCCAGCAGCGTATCCGGACAATGGGGGCCAGGGAGCAATCAGCCCCAGCATTTT. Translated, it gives CASSVSGQWGPGSNQPQHF. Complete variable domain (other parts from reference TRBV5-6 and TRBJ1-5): DAGVTQSPTHLIKTRGQQVTLRCSPKSGHDTVSWYQQALGQGPQFIFQYYEEEERQRGNFPDRFSGHQFPNYSSELNVNALLLGDSALYLCASSVSGQWGPGSNQPQHFGDGTRLSIL.

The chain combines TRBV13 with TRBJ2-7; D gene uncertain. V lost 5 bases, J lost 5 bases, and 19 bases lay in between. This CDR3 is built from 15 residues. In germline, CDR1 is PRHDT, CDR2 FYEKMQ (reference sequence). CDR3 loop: CASSLRNRIKDEQYF. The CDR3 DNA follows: TGTGCCAGCAGCCTACGGAACCGCATTAAGGACGAGCAGTACTTC. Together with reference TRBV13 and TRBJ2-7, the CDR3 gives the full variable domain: AAGVIQSPRHLIKEKRETATLKCYPIPRHDTVYWYQQGPGQDPQFLISFYEKMQSDKGSIPDRFSAQQFSDYHSELNMSSLELGDSALYFCASSLRNRIKDEQYFGPGTRLTVT.

CDR3 in amino acids: CSVPRGHGYTF. CDR3 sequence (DNA): TGCAGCGTACCAAGGGGGCACGGCTACACCTTC. The V call is TRBV29-1, the J call TRBJ1-2; TRBD1 agrees at 7 bases. CDR1 is SQVTM, CDR2 ANQGSEA, per germline. The V segment lost 6 bases and the J segment 8 bases; nucleotides outside the gene matches: 6. The CDR3 covers 11 residues.

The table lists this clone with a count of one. The CDR3 protein is CASSPNRGSSYNEQFF. In DNA form, the CDR3 reads TGTGCCAGCAGTCCTAACAGGGGGAGCTCCTACAATGAGCAGTTCTTC. The rearrangement links TRBV5-4 to TRBJ2-1; 8 bases map to TRBD1. The CDR3 has 16 residues. The J segment lost 0 bases and the V segment lost 5 bases, leaving 7 bases of the junction unmatched. The V gene's germline CDR1 is SGHNT and CDR2 YYREEE (reference sequence).

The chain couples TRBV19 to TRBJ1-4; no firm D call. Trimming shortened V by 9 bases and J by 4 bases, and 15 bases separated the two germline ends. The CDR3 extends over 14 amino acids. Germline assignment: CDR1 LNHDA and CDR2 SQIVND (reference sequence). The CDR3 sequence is CASSPRLVNEKLFF. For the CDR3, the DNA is TGTGCCAGCAGTCCCAGGTTGGTTAATGAAAAACTGTTTTTT.

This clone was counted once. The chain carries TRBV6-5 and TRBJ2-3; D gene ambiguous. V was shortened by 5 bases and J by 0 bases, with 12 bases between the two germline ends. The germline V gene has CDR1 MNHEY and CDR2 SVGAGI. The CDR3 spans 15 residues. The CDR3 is CASSPQVPSTDTQYF. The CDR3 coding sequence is TGTGCCAGCAGTCCTCAGGTTCCTAGCACAGATACGCAGTATTTT.

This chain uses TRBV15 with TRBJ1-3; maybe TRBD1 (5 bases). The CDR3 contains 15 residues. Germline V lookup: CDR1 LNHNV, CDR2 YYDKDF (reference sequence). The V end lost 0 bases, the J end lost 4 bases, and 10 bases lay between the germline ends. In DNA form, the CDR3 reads TGTGCCACCAGCAGAGACTGGGGGGGAGGAAACACCATATATTTT. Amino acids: CATSRDWGGGNTIYF.

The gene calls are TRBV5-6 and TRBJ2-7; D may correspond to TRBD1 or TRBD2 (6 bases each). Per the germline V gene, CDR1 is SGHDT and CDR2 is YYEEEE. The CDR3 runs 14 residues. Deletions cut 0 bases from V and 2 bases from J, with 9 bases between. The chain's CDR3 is CASSLGGAPYEQYF. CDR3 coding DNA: TGTGCCAGCAGCTTGGGGGGGGCTCCCTACGAGCAGTACTTC.

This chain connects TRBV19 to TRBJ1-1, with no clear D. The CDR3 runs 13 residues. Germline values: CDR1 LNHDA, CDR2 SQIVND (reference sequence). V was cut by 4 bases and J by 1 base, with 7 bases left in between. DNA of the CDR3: TGTGCCAGTAGTAGAACGGAGAACACTGAAGCTTTCTTT. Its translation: CASSRTENTEAFF.

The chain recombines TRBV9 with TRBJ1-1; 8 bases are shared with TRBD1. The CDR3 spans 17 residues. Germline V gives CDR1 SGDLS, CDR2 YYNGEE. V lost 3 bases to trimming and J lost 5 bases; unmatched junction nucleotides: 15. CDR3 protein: CASSADRGDKTSTEAFF. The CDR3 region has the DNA TGTGCCAGCAGCGCCGACAGGGGCGATAAAACGAGTACTGAAGCTTTCTTT.

The CDR3 spells CAISEYGDTEAFF. CDR3 DNA sequence: TGTGCCATCAGTGAGTATGGGGACACTGAAGCTTTCTTT. The rearrangement links TRBV10-3 to TRBJ1-1, with no clear D. The V gene's germline CDR1 is ENHRY and CDR2 SYGVKD. Trimming shortened V by 1 base and J by 3 bases, and 6 bases separated the two germline ends. The CDR3 has 13 amino acids.

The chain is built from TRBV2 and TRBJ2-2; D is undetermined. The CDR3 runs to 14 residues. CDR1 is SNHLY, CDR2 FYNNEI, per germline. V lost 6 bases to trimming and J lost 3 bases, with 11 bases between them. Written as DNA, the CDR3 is TGTGCCAGCAGACCAGCTTTGGACACCGGGGAGCTGTTTTTT. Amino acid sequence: CASRPALDTGELFF.

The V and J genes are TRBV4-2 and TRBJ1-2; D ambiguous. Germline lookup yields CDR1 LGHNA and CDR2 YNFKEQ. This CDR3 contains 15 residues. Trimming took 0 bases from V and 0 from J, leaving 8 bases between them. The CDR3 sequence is CASSQDPGSNYGYTF. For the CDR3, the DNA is TGTGCCAGCAGCCAAGATCCCGGATCTAACTATGGCTACACCTTC.

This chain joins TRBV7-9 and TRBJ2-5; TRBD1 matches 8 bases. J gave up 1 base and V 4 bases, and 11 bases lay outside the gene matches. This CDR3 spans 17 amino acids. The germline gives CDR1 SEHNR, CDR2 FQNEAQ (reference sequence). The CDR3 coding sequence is TGTGCCAGCAGCTCTACTAGGGGTGGGACAGGCCAAGAGACCCAGTACTTC. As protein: CASSSTRGGTGQETQYF.

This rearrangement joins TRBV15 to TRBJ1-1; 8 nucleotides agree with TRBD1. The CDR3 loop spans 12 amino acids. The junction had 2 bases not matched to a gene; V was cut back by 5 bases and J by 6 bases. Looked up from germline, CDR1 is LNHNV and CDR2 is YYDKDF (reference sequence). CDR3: CATSGQGPEAFF. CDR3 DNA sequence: TGTGCCACCAGCGGACAGGGCCCTGAAGCTTTCTTT.

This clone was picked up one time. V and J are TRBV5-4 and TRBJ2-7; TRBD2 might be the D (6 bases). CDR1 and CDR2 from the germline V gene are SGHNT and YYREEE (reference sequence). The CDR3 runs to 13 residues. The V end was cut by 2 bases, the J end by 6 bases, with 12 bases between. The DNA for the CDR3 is TGTGCCAGCAGCTTCGGGGGACGTCGCGAGCAGTACTTC. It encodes CASSFGGRREQYF.

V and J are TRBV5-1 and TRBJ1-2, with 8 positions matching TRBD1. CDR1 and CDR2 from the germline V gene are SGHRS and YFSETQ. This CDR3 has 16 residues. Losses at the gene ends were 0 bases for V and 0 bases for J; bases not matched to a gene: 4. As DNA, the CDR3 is TGCGCCAGCAGCTTGGCTGGGACAGGTTCTAACTATGGCTACACCTTC. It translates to CASSLAGTGSNYGYTF.

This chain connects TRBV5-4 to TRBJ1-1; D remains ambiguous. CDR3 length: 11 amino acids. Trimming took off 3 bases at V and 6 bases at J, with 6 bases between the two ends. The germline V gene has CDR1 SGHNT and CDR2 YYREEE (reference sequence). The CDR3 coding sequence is TGTGCCAGCAGCTCCTGGTCTGAAGCTTTCTTT. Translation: CASSSWSEAFF.

CDR3 amino acids: CASSPTGYGYTF. The CDR3 coding sequence is TGTGCCAGCTCACCAACAGGTTATGGCTACACCTTC. J is TRBJ1-2 and V is TRBV18; perhaps TRBD1 as D (5 bases). CDR3 length: 12 amino acids. Germline loops: CDR1 KGHSH, CDR2 LQKENI. Trimming stripped 2 bases from V and 5 bases from J, with 6 bases between.